The clone carrying this TCR beta chain was picked up one time. Clones were sequenced by immunoSEQ multiplex PCR, and TCRdb holds only the in-frame ones, with some missing. The table includes more than 90,000 clones, roughly 94% detected once. This sample was taken from a study of siplizumab effects on memory and regulatory T cells. Germline V gene data show CDR1 as KGHSH and CDR2 as LQKENI. The ends were cut back, 2 bases at V and 4 bases at J, with 11 bases in the middle. This CDR3 spans 14 amino acids. The chain combines TRBV18 with TRBJ1-2; D may be TRBD1 (5 bases). This receptor was taken from a human donor in good health. Sample: non-Treg CD4+ T cells sorted from blood. The CDR3 DNA is TGTGCCAGCTCACCAGGCCAGGGCGCCTATGGCTACACCTTC. Its translation is CASSPGQGAYGYTF. Supplemented by reference TRBV18 and TRBJ1-2, the full variable domain reads NAGVMQNPRHLVRRRGQEARLRCSPMKGHSHVYWYRQLPEEGLKFMVYLQKENIIDESGMPKERFSAEFPKEGPSILRIQQVVRGDSAAYFCASSPGQGAYGYTFGSGTRLTVV.